Each of the 29 T cell receptor beta chains below was sequenced from the same sample in a study of T cell clonality in common variable immunodeficiency. The assay was immunoSEQ multiplex PCR, and TCRdb's table has in-frame clones only and misses some. Recorded here are tens of thousands of clones, none singletons. The sequenced material came from peripheral blood mononuclear cells. The origin of the receptors is a person aged 18 to 70 in good health.

This clone came up many times. CDR3 loop: CSARGGQRKTGELFF. The covered CDR3 bases are TGCAGTGCTAGAGGTGGACAGCGAAAGACCGGGGAG. The chain has TRBV20-1 and TRBJ2-2; D may be TRBD1 (6 bases). The read ends 3 residues shy of where the CDR3 ends; the end is completed using the germline J gene. The CDR3 runs 15 residues. V lost 1 base, J lost 5 bases, and 14 bases lay in between. The germline V gene has CDR1 DFQATT and CDR2 SNEGSKA (reference sequence).

This clone showed up many times. CDR3 sequence: CASRGQGAENQPQHF. The CDR3 bases that were read are TGTGCCAGCAGGGGACAGGGGGCAGAGAATCAGCCC. The V gene is TRBV2, the J gene TRBJ1-5; 12 nucleotides align to TRBD1. With the read ending 3 residues before the CDR3 end, the germline J gene is used to fill in that end. Trimming at V came to 6 bases and at J to 4 bases, leaving 4 bases not matched to a gene. CDR1 is SNHLY and CDR2 is FYNNEI in the germline V gene. The CDR3 has 15 amino acids.

This clone was seen a few times. Read coverage stops 3 residues before the CDR3 terminus; the germline J gene supplies the remainder. The chain couples TRBV7-9 to TRBJ2-4, with a possible D match to TRBD2 (7 bases). The CDR3 totals 15 residues. Per germline, CDR1 SEHNR and CDR2 FQNEAQ (reference sequence). Incomplete CDR3 DNA: TGTGCCAGCAGCTTACCACGGGGGGCGCAAGATGGT. This encodes CASSLPRGAQDG. The complete CDR3 sequence is CASSLPRGAQDGQYF.

This clone came up many times. The CDR3: CASSGRDRANSPLHF. CDR3 DNA (partial): TGTGCCAGCAGTGGGCGGGACAGGGCTAATTCACCC. This chain connects TRBV6-1 to TRBJ1-6, with 9 bases fitting TRBD1. The read comes to an end 3 residues before the CDR3 does, leaving the germline J gene to fill in the end. Germline V lookup: CDR1 MNHNS, CDR2 SASEGT. This CDR3 has 15 amino acids. The V and J ends lost 4 bases and 6 bases, in that order; junction bases with no gene match: 4.

The sample holds many counts of this clone. Sequencing ends 3 residues short of the CDR3 end; the germline J gene provides the rest. The rearrangement links TRBV20-1 to TRBJ2-2; perhaps TRBD2 as D (6 bases). CDR1 DFQATT and CDR2 SNEGSKA come from the germline V gene (reference sequence). CDR3 length: 15 residues. V lost 6 bases, J lost 7 bases, and 21 bases lay in between. The chain's CDR3 is CSAPNGGERVGELFF. The sequenced CDR3 bases are TGCAGTGCCCCTAACGGGGGAGAAAGAGTCGGGGAG.

With regard to this clone: The CDR3 is cut off 3 residues early in the read; its end comes from the germline J gene. The chain combines TRBV20-1 with TRBJ1-5; no clear D. Per the germline V gene, CDR1 is DFQATT and CDR2 is SNEGSKA (reference sequence). The V end lost 3 bases, the J end lost 2 bases, and 8 bases lay between the germline ends. The CDR3 length is 13 residues. The part of the CDR3 DNA that was read is TGCAGTGCTAGCAGGACTGGCAATCAGCCC. Translated, it gives CSASRTGNQP. The complete CDR3 protein is CSASRTGNQPQHF.

This clone was found many times. With the read ending 3 residues before the CDR3 end, the germline J gene is used to fill in that end. J is TRBJ2-1 and V is TRBV20-1, with a possible D match to TRBD2 (5 bases). The V end was cut by 3 bases, the J end by 5 bases, with 11 bases between. This CDR3 is built from 13 residues. Germline V gives CDR1 DFQATT, CDR2 SNEGSKA (reference sequence). The CDR3 region is CSASLALHNEQFF. The covered CDR3 bases are TGCAGTGCTAGTTTAGCGTTGCACAATGAG.

CDR3 loop: CAWGLLRAYGYTF. Partial CDR3 DNA: TGTGCCTGGGGTCTCCTGCGGGCCTATGGC. The rearrangement links TRBV30 to TRBJ1-2, with no clear D. The sequenced fragment ends 3 residues before the CDR3 boundary, so the rest is inferred from the germline J gene. Germline V CDR1 and CDR2: GTSNPN, SVGIG (reference sequence). The CDR3 consists of 13 residues. V shed 5 bases and J shed 4 bases, with 14 bases lying between them.

This clone came up a few times. The CDR3 reads CASSLAGTGLGLFF. The part of the CDR3 DNA that was read is TGTGCCAGCAGCTTAGCGGGGACGGGACTCGGG. The chain has TRBV7-9 and TRBJ2-2; a possible D gene is TRBD2 (6 bases). The CDR3 end falls 3 residues outside the read, so it is completed with the germline J gene. This CDR3 comprises 14 residues. From germline, CDR1 is SEHNR and CDR2 FQNEAQ (reference sequence).

This clone was seen repeatedly, ten times or more. The read ends 3 residues before the CDR3 terminus; that terminus is restored from the germline J gene. The chain employs TRBV19 and TRBJ2-7; TRBD2 matches at 12 bases. V was clipped by 5 bases and J by 0 bases; unmatched bases: 5. Germline CDR1 is LNHDA and CDR2 is SQIVND (reference sequence). This CDR3 spans 16 amino acids. The part of the CDR3 DNA that was read is TGTGCCAGTAGTGTGGGACTAGCGGGCTTCTCCTACGAG. Amino acids: CASSVGLAGFSYE. The CDR3, in full, reads CASSVGLAGFSYEQYF. The entire variable domain, with the rest obtained from reference TRBV19 and TRBJ2-7, is as follows: DGGITQSPKYLFRKEGQNVTLSCEQNLNHDAMYWYRQDPGQGLRLIYYSQIVNDFQKGDIAEGYSVSREKKESFPLTVTSAQKNPTAFYLCASSVGLAGFSYEQYFGPGTRLTVT.

This clone has a count of ten or more. The DNA ends 3 residues before the CDR3 does, and the rest of the CDR3 is filled in from the germline J gene. The chain recombines TRBV11-2 with TRBJ2-7; D might be TRBD1 (5 bases). V was pared by 1 base and J by 5 bases, with 12 bases between. The CDR3 is 14 amino acids. Per the germline V gene, CDR1 is SGHAT and CDR2 is FQNNGV. CDR3 DNA, as far as it was read: TGTGCCAGCAGCTTAGTAAGGGGTAAGGACGAG. The encoded protein is CASSLVRGKDE. The whole CDR3 protein reads CASSLVRGKDEQYF.

At least ten counts were recorded for this clone. The read terminates 3 residues before the CDR3 end, so the remaining end is supplied by the germline J gene. This chain links TRBV24-1 with TRBJ2-2; D is possibly TRBD1 (6 bases). From germline, CDR1 is KGHDR and CDR2 SFDVKD. The CDR3 covers 15 residues. V was shortened by 6 bases and J by 4 bases, with 14 bases between the two germline ends. Here the CDR3 reads CATSRDTPGTGELFF. CDR3 bases read: TGTGCCACCAGTAGGGACACCCCGGGCACCGGGGAG.

The sample holds many counts of this clone. The sequence runs out 3 residues before the end of the CDR3; the remainder is reconstructed from the germline J gene. The chain employs TRBV18 and TRBJ1-5, with D possibly matching TRBD1 (6 bases). Germline values: CDR1 KGHSH, CDR2 LQKENI. The germline V and J ends were trimmed by 3 bases and 7 bases, with 10 bases remaining between them. The CDR3 runs to 13 residues. The sequenced part of the CDR3 DNA is TGTGCCAGCTCACCGCAGGGGAACCAGCCC. Translation: CASSPQGNQP. The entire CDR3 is CASSPQGNQPQHF.

Details on this clone: The CDR3 end lies 3 residues beyond the end of the read and is filled in from the germline J gene. This rearrangement joins TRBV7-9 to TRBJ1-2; the D gene is possibly TRBD1 (6 bases). Germline CDR1 SEHNR, CDR2 FQNEAQ (reference sequence). This CDR3 comprises 13 residues. Partial CDR3 DNA: TGTGCCAGCAGCTACAAACCCGGGGACAGC. Translated, it gives CASSYKPGDS. The whole CDR3 protein reads CASSYKPGDSYTF.

This clone has just a few counts. The read finishes 3 residues shy of the CDR3 end, and the germline J gene is used to complete it. The chain carries TRBV5-1 and TRBJ1-2; 10 nucleotides align to TRBD1. CDR1 is SGHRS and CDR2 is YFSETQ in the germline V gene. The CDR3 loop spans 14 amino acids. CDR3 in amino acids: CASSYVGTGESYTF. The part of the CDR3 DNA that was read is TGCGCCAGCAGCTACGTCGGGACAGGGGAATCT.

This clone was counted many times. From the germline J gene comes the end of the CDR3, since the read stops 3 residues before it. The chain carries TRBV2 and TRBJ2-7, with 7 nucleotides matching TRBD1. Per germline, CDR1 SNHLY and CDR2 FYNNEI. The CDR3 is made up of 13 amino acids. V was clipped by 8 bases and J by 5 bases; unmatched bases: 9. The DNA read from the CDR3 is TGTGCCAGCGAGCGGCAGGGGGATGACGAG. It codes for CASERQGDDE. The whole CDR3 sequence is CASERQGDDEQYF.

This clone was counted a few times. One end of the junction does not line up with germline, which may come from a read error. The sequenced CDR3 bases are TGTTCCAGCAGCTTAGAAGACAGGATCTATGGC. Residues: CSSSLEDRIYG. The CDR3 reads in full as CSSSLEDRIYGYTF. This rearrangement joins TRBV7-9 to TRBJ1-2, with D perhaps matching TRBD1 (6 bases). The read falls 3 residues short of the CDR3 end, and the missing part is taken from the germline J gene. Germline lookup yields CDR1 SEHNR and CDR2 FQNEAQ (reference sequence). This CDR3 comprises 14 residues. Looking up the rest from reference TRBV7-9 and TRBJ1-2 gives the full variable domain: DTGVSQNPRHKITKRGQNVTFRCDPISEHNRLYWYRQTLGQGPEFLTYFQNEAQLEKSRLLSDRFSAERPKGSFSTLEIQRTEQGDSAMYLCSSSLEDRIYGYTFGSGTRLTVV.

This clone has at least ten counts. Coverage ceases 3 residues before the CDR3 finishes, and the germline J gene fills in the end. The chain uses TRBV6-4 and TRBJ1-2, with TRBD1 as a possible D gene (5 bases). The CDR3 runs 14 residues. Germline V CDR1 and CDR2: MRHNA, SNTAGT. Trimming took 4 bases from V and 5 from J, leaving 14 bases between them. The sequenced part of the CDR3 DNA is TGTGCCAGCAGTGGGGGCTCCTTTGGGTATGGC. Protein: CASSGGSFGYG. In full, the CDR3 is CASSGGSFGYGYTF.

In this sample, this clone turned up many times. Coverage ceases 3 residues before the CDR3 finishes, and the germline J gene fills in the end. This chain joins TRBV6-2 or TRBV6-3 and TRBJ1-2, with 7 bases identical to TRBD1. Germline assignment: CDR1 MNHEY and CDR2 SVGEGT. The length of the CDR3 is 13 residues. J gave up 4 bases and V 7 bases, and 6 bases lay outside the gene matches. The CDR3 DNA, read in part, is TGTGCCAGCATTATGAGGACAGGCTATGGC. Its translation: CASIMRTGYG. The complete CDR3 sequence is CASIMRTGYGYTF.

This clone was detected ten times or more. The CDR3 end lies 3 residues beyond the end of the read and is filled in from the germline J gene. The chain links TRBV19 to TRBJ2-5; perhaps TRBD1 as D (5 bases). Trimming took off 3 bases at V and 0 bases at J, with 17 bases between the two ends. Germline V gene sequence: CDR1 LNHDA, CDR2 SQIVND (reference sequence). This CDR3 is built from 17 residues. The CDR3 bases that were read are TGTGCCAGTAGTATCTTCGAAGCTCCAGGGTACCAAGAGACC. The encoded protein is CASSIFEAPGYQET. The whole CDR3 is CASSIFEAPGYQETQYF.

Many counts were recorded for this clone. The read stops 3 residues short of the end of the CDR3; the missing end is completed from the germline J gene. V gene TRBV5-4 combines with J gene TRBJ2-3; a possible D gene is TRBD1 (6 bases). This CDR3 has 15 amino acids. Trimming removed 2 bases at V and 3 bases at J, with 13 bases between. Germline CDR1 reads SGHNT; CDR2 reads YYREEE (reference sequence). Partial CDR3 DNA: TGTGCCAGCAGCTTATTACAGGGTGTGACAGATACG. Residues: CASSLLQGVTDT. The whole CDR3 reads CASSLLQGVTDTQYF.

This clone was observed at least ten times. The read halts 3 residues ahead of the CDR3 end, with the missing end drawn from the germline J gene. The rearrangement joins TRBV18 to TRBJ2-5, with D unclear. This CDR3 is 14 amino acids long. V dropped 6 bases and J dropped 4 bases, with 15 bases sitting between them. Germline-derived CDR1 and CDR2 are KGHSH and LQKENI. CDR3 loop: CASSHSELGETQYF. CDR3 bases read: TGTGCCAGCTCCCATTCCGAGCTAGGAGAGACC. The entire variable domain, with the rest obtained from reference TRBV18 and TRBJ2-5, is as follows: NAGVMQNPRHLVRRRGQEARLRCSPMKGHSHVYWYRQLPEEGLKFMVYLQKENIIDESGMPKERFSAEFPKEGPSILRIQQVVRGDSAAYFCASSHSELGETQYFGPGTRLLVL.

This clone was picked up many times. The CDR3 end is not reached by the read, which stops 3 residues before it; the germline J gene fills it in. V gene TRBV2 combines with J gene TRBJ1-5, with D maybe TRBD1 (5 bases). The CDR3 totals 13 residues. The germline V gene has CDR1 SNHLY and CDR2 FYNNEI. V shed 8 bases and J shed 1 base, with 9 bases lying between them. The DNA read from the CDR3 is TGTGCCAGCCGTCGGGGGAGCAATCAGCCC. Residues: CASRRGSNQP. The full CDR3 sequence reads CASRRGSNQPQHF.

This clone showed up many times. The read is 3 residues too short to cover the CDR3 end, so that end is filled in from the germline J gene. The rearrangement links TRBV4-1 to TRBJ1-2; TRBD1 agrees at 10 bases. The CDR3 spans 14 residues. Germline CDR1 is MGHRA and CDR2 is YSYEKL. V lost 1 base to trimming and J lost 4 bases; unmatched junction nucleotides: 0. The CDR3 sequence is CASSQGDRGYGYTF. CDR3 DNA, as far as it was read: TGCGCCAGCAGCCAAGGGGACAGGGGCTATGGC.

In regard to this clone: The read ends 3 residues early relative to the CDR3; the germline J gene fills the gap. The chain couples TRBV18 to TRBJ1-6; 9 bases map to TRBD1. Germline V gene lookup returns CDR1 KGHSH and CDR2 LQKENI. J gave up 9 bases and V 3 bases, and 6 bases lay outside the gene matches. This CDR3 is 15 amino acids long. Partial CDR3 DNA: TGTGCCAGCTCACCCGGGGACAGGGTAACTTCACCC. Its protein product is CASSPGDRVTSP. The complete CDR3 reads CASSPGDRVTSPLHF.

This clone was detected many times. The read ends 3 residues before the CDR3 terminus; that terminus is restored from the germline J gene. The chain joins TRBV20-1 to TRBJ1-1; a weak D match, TRBD1 (6 bases). This CDR3 comprises 14 residues. V lost 3 bases and J lost 2, with 13 bases in between. Germline values: CDR1 DFQATT, CDR2 SNEGSKA (reference sequence). The CDR3 protein is CSASRTVSNTEAFF. CDR3 DNA (partial): TGCAGTGCTAGCCGGACAGTTTCTAACACTGAA.

The sample holds a few counts of this clone. The read ends 3 residues shy of where the CDR3 ends; the end is completed using the germline J gene. The chain links TRBV6-8 to TRBJ2-7; the D is unclear. Germline CDR1 is MNHGY and CDR2 is SAAAGT. Trimming took 2 bases from V and 3 from J, leaving 11 bases between them. The CDR3 sequence is 14 residues long. The CDR3 bases that were read are TGTGCCAGCAGTTACCCCCCTGGCAGCTACGAG. It specifies CASSYPPGSYE. In full, the CDR3 reads CASSYPPGSYEQYF.

This clone was detected many times. CDR3 in amino acids: CASFRSGARTTEAFF. Partial CDR3 DNA: TGTGCCAGCTTTAGGTCAGGGGCACGAACGACTGAA. The chain couples TRBV19 to TRBJ1-1; D is possibly TRBD1 (6 bases). Read data end 3 residues before the CDR3 end; the end is taken from the germline J gene. This CDR3 is 15 amino acids long. Between the trimmed V and J ends, which lost 9 bases and 5 bases, there was a span of 22 bases. In germline, CDR1 is LNHDA, CDR2 SQIVND (reference sequence). The entire variable domain, with the rest obtained from reference TRBV19 and TRBJ1-1, is as follows: DGGITQSPKYLFRKEGQNVTLSCEQNLNHDAMYWYRQDPGQGLRLIYYSQIVNDFQKGDIAEGYSVSREKKESFPLTVTSAQKNPTAFYLCASFRSGARTTEAFFGQGTRLTVV.

This clone was seen ten or more times. From the germline J gene comes the end of the CDR3, since the read stops 3 residues before it. The V and J genes are TRBV5-1 and TRBJ1-2; 7 bases line up with TRBD1. V trimming: 4 bases; J trimming: 3 bases; junction bases outside the gene matches: 9. Germline values: CDR1 SGHRS, CDR2 YFSETQ. The CDR3 consists of 15 residues. The CDR3 loop is CASSLRQGTDYGYTF. The sequenced part of the CDR3 DNA is TGCGCCAGCAGCCTAAGACAGGGTACGGACTATGGC.